This TCR beta chain was sequenced for a study of blood T cells in healthy people across ages. Study findings and constraints: It was held that diversity estimates obtained from one million T cells represented underestimates.

RNA extraction gave at least 5 micrograms of total RNA per sample. Note on this clonotype: Its antigen is not identified.

The V gene's germline CDR1 is MDHEN and CDR2 SYDVKM. This CDR3 has 17 residues. Unmatched junction bases numbered 13, after V lost 5 bases and J lost 7 bases. Together with a sample-barcoded 5' primer, a J-beta primer mix was included in a second PCR lasting roughly 6 to 12 cycles. TCRdb ran MiXCR on the 5' RACE reads and lists one entry per CDR3 protein. The data hold about 640,000 distinct CDR3 sequences, with roughly 53% observed a single time. The TCR comes from a man aged 55 to 70 in good health. The rearrangement links TRBV28 to TRBJ1-6; 8 positions agree with TRBD1. Sequencing used blood. In DNA form, the CDR3 reads TGTGCCAGCAGTCCCCCCTCGACAGGGGTGGGGAATTCACCCCTCCACTTT. This gives the protein CASSPPSTGVGNSPLHF. The full variable domain, rest sourced from reference TRBV28 and TRBJ1-6, is DVKVTQSSRYLVKRTGEKVFLECVQDMDHENMFWYRQDPGLGLRLIYFSYDVKMKEKGDIPEGYSVSREKKERFSLILESASTNQTSMYLCASSPPSTGVGNSPLHFGNGTRLTVT.